This paragraph covers one T cell receptor (beta chain) sequence. This entry comes from a study of blood T cell repertoires in COVID-19. At the level of the study: The origin of the acute and convalescent COVID-19 samples was the United States, Italy and Spain. Sources were T cells, B-cell-depleted T cells, or PBMCs; the material itself was cDNA or gDNA.

Germline trimming cut 4 bases from V and 4 bases from J; bases unmatched to any gene: 13. The CDR3 sequence is 17 residues long. Germline V gene data show CDR1 as SGHKS and CDR2 as YYEKEE (reference sequence). Per the original methods: Reference gene primer amplification yielded estimated nucleated cell counts. Here immunoSEQ multiplex PCR was the method, and the copy in TCRdb shows in-frame clones only, minus some. The V and J calls and clone size are taken from that table; D and trimming were inferred from the DNA. The data hold around 260,000 clones, with 86% observed a single time. The gene calls are TRBV5-5 and TRBJ2-5; TRBD1 matches at 10 bases. The source material was peripheral blood. The clonotype was recovered from a man aged 40-49 years who had recovered from COVID-19. This CDR3 reads CASSPGQGTRVRETQYF. The DNA of the CDR3 is TGTGCCAGCAGCCCGGGACAGGGGACGAGGGTAAGAGAGACCCAGTACTTC. Full variable domain (outside the CDR3, taken from reference TRBV5-5 and TRBJ2-5): DAGVTQSPTHLIKTRGQQVTLRCSPISGHKSVSWYQQVLGQGPQFIFQYYEKEERGRGNFPDRFSARQFPNYSSELNVNALLLGDSALYLCASSPGQGTRVRETQYFGPGTRLLVL.